The T cell receptor beta chain under discussion was sequenced for a study of shared clonotypes between healthy human individuals. CDR1 is MNHEY, CDR2 SMNVEV, per germline (reference sequence). Germline trimming cut 5 bases from V and 7 bases from J; bases unmatched to any gene: 9. The CDR3 runs to 14 residues. Notes on this clone: No antigen is known for it.

Study-wide results and limits: Around 4.7% was the fraction of naive CD4 clonotypes found shared across a few donors. Larger estimated richness was generally recorded for naive subsets relative to memory subsets.

The deep-level immunoSEQ assay was used. Sequencing used immunoSEQ multiplex PCR; TCRdb keeps in-frame clones, though not all of them. The data hold over 2 million clones, with 92% observed a single time. CD45RA-negative memory and CD45RA+ naive subsets were split from the CD4+ cells. V usage is TRBV27 and J usage is TRBJ1-2; 8 bases map to TRBD1. The sample was naive CD4+ T cells from PBMCs. This sample's subset: CD45RA+ positively selected. The origin of this receptor is a man aged 18 to 29 in good health. Some clones in this sample may be carry-over from other donors' samples. The CDR3 spells CASSPGQVHSGYTF. DNA of the CDR3: TGTGCCAGCAGTCCGGGACAGGTCCATTCTGGCTACACCTTC.